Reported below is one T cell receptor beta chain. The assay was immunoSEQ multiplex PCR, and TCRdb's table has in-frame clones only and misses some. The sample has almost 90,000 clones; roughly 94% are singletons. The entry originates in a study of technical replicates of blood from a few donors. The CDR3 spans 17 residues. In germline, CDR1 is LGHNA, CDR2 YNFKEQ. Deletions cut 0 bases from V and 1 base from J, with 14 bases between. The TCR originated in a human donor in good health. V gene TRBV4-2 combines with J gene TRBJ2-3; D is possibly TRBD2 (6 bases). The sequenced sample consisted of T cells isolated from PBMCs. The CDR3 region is CASSQDVAASGTDTQYF. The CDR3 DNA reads TGTGCCAGCAGCCAAGATGTAGCGGCTAGCGGCACAGATACGCAGTATTTT.